A single sample gave rise to the 16 T cell receptor beta chains below, sequenced in a study of blood T cell repertoires in COVID-19. Profiled with immunoSEQ multiplex PCR; TCRdb holds only in-frame clones, not every one. The data show tens of thousands of clones, with roughly four fifths seen just once and about an eighth held by the top ten. The sample comprised peripheral blood. The origin of the receptors is a human donor in a cohort sampled during active COVID-19.

V is TRBV5-6 and J is TRBJ2-1, with D possibly matching TRBD2 (7 bases). The CDR3 length is 17 residues. The V end lost 4 bases, the J end lost 1 base, and 18 bases lay between the germline ends. CDR1 and CDR2 from the germline V gene are SGHDT and YYEEEE. For the CDR3, the DNA is TGTGCCAGCAGCCCGAAGGGGGGGGCCCATTCCTACAATGAGCAGTTCTTC. Amino acids: CASSPKGGAHSYNEQFF.

The chain couples TRBV24-1 to TRBJ2-7; 7 bases match TRBD1. The CDR3 spans 15 residues. The V gene end was trimmed by 1 base and the J gene end by 0 bases; junction bases not matched to a gene: 2. CDR1 is KGHDR, CDR2 SFDVKD, per germline. CDR3 amino acids: CATSDFRDSSYEQYF. In DNA, the CDR3 is TGTGCCACCAGTGATTTCCGGGACAGCTCCTACGAGCAGTACTTC.

This chain uses TRBV10-3 with TRBJ1-1; TRBD1 is a possible D gene (6 bases). V was clipped by 2 bases and J by 1 base, with 17 bases between them. The CDR3 runs 17 residues. Germline values: CDR1 ENHRY, CDR2 SYGVKD. In nucleotides, the CDR3 is TGTGCCATCAGTGAGCGACCTCAGGGGAAGAGGAACACTGAAGCTTTCTTT. Translated, it gives CAISERPQGKRNTEAFF.

This chain joins TRBV6-6 and TRBJ2-1; 8 bases agree with TRBD1. The CDR3 runs to 15 residues. V was clipped by 5 bases and J by 7 bases; unmatched bases: 10. CDR1 is MNHNY and CDR2 is SVGAGI in the germline V gene (reference sequence). The DNA of the CDR3 is TGTGCCAGCAGTACTGCCGGACAGGGTTTGAATGAGCAGTTCTTC. Encoded protein: CASSTAGQGLNEQFF.

Here the CDR3 reads CASSKGLAGGIYTDTQYF. The DNA of the CDR3 is TGTGCCAGCAGCAAAGGACTAGCGGGGGGGATTTACACAGATACGCAGTATTTT. This sequence joins TRBV5-4 and TRBJ2-3; 15 bases map to TRBD2. The ends lost 4 bases at V and 2 bases at J; junction bases unmatched: 8. Germline CDR1 and CDR2: SGHNT and YYREEE (reference sequence). This CDR3 is built from 18 residues. Using reference TRBV5-4 and TRBJ2-3 for the parts outside the CDR3, the full variable domain is ETGVTQSPTHLIKTRGQQVTLRCSSQSGHNTVSWYQQALGQGPQFIFQYYREEENGRGNFPPRFSGLQFPNYSSELNVNALELDDSALYLCASSKGLAGGIYTDTQYFGPGTRLTVL.

This clone was seen just once. The chain uses TRBV2 and TRBJ2-7, with TRBD1 identical over 8 bases. The germline V gene has CDR1 SNHLY and CDR2 FYNNEI. The J segment lost 5 bases and the V segment lost 7 bases, leaving 16 bases of the junction unmatched. The CDR3 has 16 amino acids. CDR3 nucleotides: TGTGCCAGCAATGTTTTCGGTGGACAGGGCGTTAACGAGCAGTACTTC. It translates to CASNVFGGQGVNEQYF.

The sample holds one count of this clone. The gene calls are TRBV3-1 (or the pseudogene TRBV3-2) and TRBJ1-1; tentatively, D is TRBD1 (5 bases). The CDR3 runs 15 residues. CDR1 LGHDT and CDR2 YNNKEL come from the germline V gene (reference sequence). The V end lost 8 bases, the J end lost 3 bases, and 19 bases lay between the germline ends. The CDR3 bases are TGTGCCAGCCAAAGACGGCGGGACGGGTACACTGAAGCTTTCTTT. It translates to CASQRRRDGYTEAFF.

The chain carries TRBV5-1 and TRBJ2-1; 10 bases map to TRBD2. V shed 4 bases and J 8 bases; nucleotides not matched to a gene: 9. Germline CDR1 reads SGHRS; CDR2 reads YFSETQ. This CDR3 contains 15 residues. The CDR3 coding sequence is TGCGCCAGCAGCATGGGACTAGCGAAGCCTCATGAGCAGTTCTTC. Protein product: CASSMGLAKPHEQFF. Together with reference TRBV5-1 and TRBJ2-1, the CDR3 gives the full variable domain: KAGVTQTPRYLIKTRGQQVTLSCSPISGHRSVSWYQQTPGQGLQFLFEYFSETQRNKGNFPGRFSGRQFSNSRSEMNVSTLELGDSALYLCASSMGLAKPHEQFFGPGTRLTVL.

V usage is TRBV30 and J usage is TRBJ1-2; TRBD1 aligns across 8 bases. The germline V gene encodes CDR1 GTSNPN and CDR2 SVGIG (reference sequence). The CDR3 is 14 amino acids. Trimming removed 2 bases from V and 9 bases from J; junction bases left unmatched: 11. DNA for the CDR3: TGTGCCTGGAGTCCAATGCTTCCAGGGGGCAGCTACACCTTC. Its protein product is CAWSPMLPGGSYTF. Drawing the rest from reference TRBV30 and TRBJ1-2, the complete variable domain is SQTIHQWPATLVQPVGSPLSLECTVEGTSNPNLYWYRQAAGRGLQLLFYSVGIGQISSEVPQNLSASRPQDRQFILSSKKLLLSDSGFYLCAWSPMLPGGSYTFGSGTRLTVV.

The CDR3 DNA is TGTGCCAGCATTCGACGGCTAGCGGGGGTTGGTGAGCAGTTCTTC. Amino acids: CASIRRLAGVGEQFF. The chain has TRBV2 and TRBJ2-1; 10 positions agree with TRBD2. The V gene end was trimmed by 7 bases and the J gene end by 9 bases; junction bases not matched to a gene: 12. The CDR3 runs to 15 residues. Germline V gene lookup returns CDR1 SNHLY and CDR2 FYNNEI.

The V gene is TRBV28, the J gene TRBJ1-4; possible D gene TRBD1, 6 bases. CDR1 is MDHEN, CDR2 SYDVKM, per germline. This CDR3 region has 16 residues. Trimming removed 1 base at V and 3 bases at J, with 12 bases between. This chain's CDR3 is CASSLYQGFSNEKLFF. In DNA form, the CDR3 reads TGTGCCAGCAGTTTATACCAGGGGTTCTCTAATGAAAAACTGTTTTTT.

V gene TRBV5-4 combines with J gene TRBJ2-7; D possibly corresponds to TRBD1 (6 bases). The V end was cut by 0 bases, the J end by 2 bases, with 9 bases between. In germline, CDR1 is SGHNT, CDR2 YYREEE (reference sequence). The CDR3 length is 14 residues. The CDR3 DNA reads TGTGCCAGCAGCTTGGGGGGGCGAACCTACGAGCAGTACTTC. As protein: CASSLGGRTYEQYF.

The chain combines TRBV10-3 with TRBJ2-2; possibly TRBD2 for D (6 bases). Germline-derived CDR1 and CDR2 are ENHRY and SYGVKD. This CDR3 region has 16 residues. Trimming shortened V by 4 bases and J by 1 base, and 13 bases separated the two germline ends. The CDR3 protein is CAISGPSGLNTGELFF. Written as DNA, the CDR3 is TGTGCCATCAGTGGGCCCAGCGGGCTGAACACCGGGGAGCTGTTTTTT.

The J gene is TRBJ2-3, the V gene TRBV9; TRBD2 agrees at 8 bases. Looked up from germline, CDR1 is SGDLS and CDR2 is YYNGEE. The CDR3 is 12 amino acids. Unmatched junction bases numbered 6, after V lost 10 bases and J lost 5 bases. CDR3 residues: CACGGPGDTQYF. The CDR3 nucleotides are TGTGCCTGCGGGGGGCCGGGAGATACGCAGTATTTT.

V is TRBV28 and J is TRBJ1-2; D not resolved. CDR1 and CDR2 from the germline V gene are MDHEN and SYDVKM. CDR3 size: 15 residues. The ends were cut back, 4 bases at V and 8 bases at J, with 20 bases in the middle. The CDR3 coding sequence is TGTGCCAGCAGTTCGTTGTCGGTAATCACGAGCGGCTACACCTTC. It encodes CASSSLSVITSGYTF.

The rearrangement links TRBV2 to TRBJ2-1, with 9 bases that match TRBD1. Looked up from germline, CDR1 is SNHLY and CDR2 is FYNNEI. J was trimmed by 0 bases and V by 5 bases; bases with no gene match: 2. The CDR3 contains 15 residues. The CDR3 coding sequence is TGTGCCAGCAGTCGGACAGGGGCCTCCTACAATGAGCAGTTCTTC. Its protein is CASSRTGASYNEQFF.